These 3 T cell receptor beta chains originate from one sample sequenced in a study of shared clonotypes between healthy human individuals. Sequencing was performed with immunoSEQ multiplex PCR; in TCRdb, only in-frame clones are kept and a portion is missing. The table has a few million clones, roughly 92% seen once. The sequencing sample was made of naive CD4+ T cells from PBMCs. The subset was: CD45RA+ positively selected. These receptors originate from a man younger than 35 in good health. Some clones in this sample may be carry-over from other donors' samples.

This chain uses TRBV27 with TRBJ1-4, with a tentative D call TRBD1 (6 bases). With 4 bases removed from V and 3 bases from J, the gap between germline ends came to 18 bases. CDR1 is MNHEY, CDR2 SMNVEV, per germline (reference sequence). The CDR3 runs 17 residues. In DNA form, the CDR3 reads TGTGCCAGCAGTTCCACGCTTAGGGGGATGTCTAATGAAAAACTGTTTTTT. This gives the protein CASSSTLRGMSNEKLFF.

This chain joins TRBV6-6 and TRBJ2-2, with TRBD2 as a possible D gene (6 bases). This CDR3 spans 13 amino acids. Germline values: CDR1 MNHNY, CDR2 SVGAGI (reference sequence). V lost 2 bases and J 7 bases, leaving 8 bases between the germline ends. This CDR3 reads CASSYGGIGELFF. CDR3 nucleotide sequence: TGTGCCAGCAGTTACGGCGGGATCGGGGAGCTGTTTTTT.

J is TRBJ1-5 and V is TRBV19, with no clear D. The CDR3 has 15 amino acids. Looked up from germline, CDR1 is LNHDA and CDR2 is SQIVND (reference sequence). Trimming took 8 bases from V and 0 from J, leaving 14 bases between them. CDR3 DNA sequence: TGTGCCAGTTCCAGACGGGGATATAGCAATCAGCCCCAGCATTTT. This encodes CASSRRGYSNQPQHF. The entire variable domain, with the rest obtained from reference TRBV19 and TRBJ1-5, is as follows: DGGITQSPKYLFRKEGQNVTLSCEQNLNHDAMYWYRQDPGQGLRLIYYSQIVNDFQKGDIAEGYSVSREKKESFPLTVTSAQKNPTAFYLCASSRRGYSNQPQHFGDGTRLSIL.